Each of the 25 T cell receptor beta chains below was sequenced from the same sample in a study of blood T cell repertoires in COVID-19. TCRdb's table, derived via immunoSEQ multiplex PCR, lists solely in-frame clones and lacks some. The table records roughly 210,000 clones, roughly 90% of them present only once. Material: peripheral blood. The receptor set was obtained from a man in his 70s with acute or convalescent COVID-19.

V is TRBV12-5 and J is TRBJ2-1; 7 nucleotides match TRBD2. J gave up 7 bases and V 6 bases, and 6 bases lay outside the gene matches. CDR3 length equals 13 residues. The germline gives CDR1 LGHNT, CDR2 FRNRAP. CDR3 DNA: TGTGCTAGTGGCCAGGGACTAACAAATGAGCAGTTCTTC. Residues: CASGQGLTNEQFF.

This sequence joins TRBV6-5 and TRBJ2-7, with 10 bases aligning to TRBD1. The CDR3 has 15 residues. Germline lookup yields CDR1 MNHEY and CDR2 SVGAGI. V lost 4 bases and J lost 3; bases outside the gene matches: 6. The CDR3 sequence is CASSSPGQGNYEQYF. CDR3 nucleotides: TGTGCCAGCAGTTCTCCGGGACAGGGGAACTACGAGCAGTACTTC.

This chain connects TRBV6-2 or TRBV6-3 to TRBJ1-1; D perhaps matches TRBD1 (6 bases). The CDR3 has 14 amino acids. CDR1 and CDR2 (germline): MNHEY, SVGEGT. V was shortened by 0 bases and J by 3 bases, with 8 bases between the two germline ends. CDR3 residues: CASSYSTGHTEAFF. CDR3 nucleotide sequence: TGTGCCAGCAGTTACTCCACAGGGCACACTGAAGCTTTCTTT.

CDR3 sequence reads: CASSRPDGGALFNGELFF. The CDR3 DNA reads as TGTGCCAGCAGCCGCCCTGATGGGGGGGCGCTTTTCAACGGGGAGCTGTTTTTT. The chain has TRBV4-2 and TRBJ2-2; a possible D gene is TRBD2 (7 bases). Germline loops: CDR1 LGHNA, CDR2 YNFKEQ. There are 18 residues in the CDR3. Trimming cost V 4 bases and J 7 bases, with 25 bases left between them.

This chain links TRBV5-1 with TRBJ2-2; 9 bases align to TRBD2. V lost 2 bases, J lost 9 bases, and 5 bases stayed unmatched. The CDR3 has 14 amino acids. CDR1 is SGHRS and CDR2 is YFSETQ in the germline V gene. The CDR3 sequence is CASSFSGSFRELFF. For the CDR3, the DNA is TGCGCCAGCAGCTTTAGCGGGAGTTTCAGGGAGCTGTTTTTT.

This clone appeared once. This sequence joins TRBV9 and TRBJ2-2; 9 bases align to TRBD2. Germline V gene sequence: CDR1 SGDLS, CDR2 YYNGEE. The CDR3 length is 16 residues. V dropped 0 bases and J dropped 4; count of bases not matched to a gene: 4. The CDR3 reads CASSVAPSGATGELFF. The CDR3 region has the DNA TGTGCCAGCAGCGTAGCTCCTAGCGGGGCCACCGGGGAGCTGTTTTTT. Drawing the rest from reference TRBV9 and TRBJ2-2, the complete variable domain is DSGVTQTPKHLITATGQRVTLRCSPRSGDLSVYWYQQSLDQGLQFLIQYYNGEERAKGNILERFSAQQFPDLHSELNLSSLELGDSALYFCASSVAPSGATGELFFGEGSRLTVL.

V gene TRBV9 combines with J gene TRBJ2-1; 8 nucleotides align to TRBD1. CDR1 SGDLS and CDR2 YYNGEE come from the germline V gene. CDR3 length: 16 residues. The J segment lost 7 bases and the V segment lost 0 bases, leaving 9 bases of the junction unmatched. The CDR3: CASSVATETGVNEQFF. The CDR3 region has the DNA TGTGCCAGCAGCGTAGCTACTGAGACAGGGGTTAATGAGCAGTTCTTC.

The chain links TRBV7-9 to TRBJ2-3; D ambiguous. Trimming left V 4 bases short and J 6 bases short, with 14 bases between. The CDR3 is made up of 14 amino acids. Germline CDR1 SEHNR, CDR2 FQNEAQ (reference sequence). The CDR3 sequence: CASSSKLWADTQYF. The CDR3 DNA sequence: TGTGCCAGCAGCTCGAAGCTATGGGCGGATACGCAGTATTTT.

The chain joins TRBV6-5 to TRBJ1-4, with D uncertain. CDR1 and CDR2 from the germline V gene are MNHEY and SVGAGI. Trimming removed 5 bases from V and 7 bases from J, with 17 bases in between. The CDR3 covers 15 residues. CDR3 nucleotides: TGTGCCAGCAGTAATCTTCAGGCTCGGGGTGAAAAACTGTTTTTT. Protein product: CASSNLQARGEKLFF.

The V and J genes are TRBV5-5 and TRBJ2-7, with 7 positions matching TRBD1. The V gene end was trimmed by 1 base and the J gene end by 6 bases; junction bases not matched to a gene: 7. The CDR3 consists of 14 residues. Germline V gene sequence: CDR1 SGHKS, CDR2 YYEKEE (reference sequence). For the CDR3, the DNA is TGTGCCAGCAGCTTGACGACAGGGAAGACCGAGCAGTACTTC. Translating gives CASSLTTGKTEQYF.

This chain links TRBV2 with TRBJ2-5, with D possibly TRBD1 on 6 matching bases. Per the germline V gene, CDR1 is SNHLY and CDR2 is FYNNEI. The V end was cut by 4 bases, the J end by 8 bases, with 17 bases between. There are 14 residues in the CDR3. CDR3 region: CASSVNRDPGTQYF. The CDR3 DNA follows: TGTGCCAGCAGTGTAAACAGGGACCCGGGCACCCAGTACTTC.

The chain combines TRBV18 with TRBJ1-1; D is uncertain. CDR3 size: 15 residues. CDR1 and CDR2 from the germline V gene are KGHSH and LQKENI. The germline V and J ends were trimmed by 3 bases and 1 base, with 12 bases remaining between them. As DNA, the CDR3 is TGTGCCAGCTCACCTCGTCCGGGAGGGAACACTGAAGCTTTCTTT. It is translated as CASSPRPGGNTEAFF.

V is TRBV28 and J is TRBJ1-2; D not resolved. V was pared by 3 bases and J by 7 bases, with 6 bases between. Looked up from germline, CDR1 is MDHEN and CDR2 is SYDVKM. This CDR3 contains 11 residues. The CDR3 loop reads CASSFFGGYTF. CDR3 sequence (DNA): TGTGCCAGCAGTTTTTTCGGTGGCTACACCTTC.

This chain links TRBV5-1 with TRBJ2-5, with TRBD2 matching 13 bases. The V segment lost 0 bases and the J segment 3 bases; nucleotides outside the gene matches: 2. The germline gives CDR1 SGHRS, CDR2 YFSETQ. The CDR3 sequence is 16 residues long. The CDR3, as DNA: TGCGCCAGCAGCTTGGTAGGGACTAGCGGGAAAGAGACCCAGTACTTC. Translation: CASSLVGTSGKETQYF.

The chain joins TRBV28 to TRBJ1-3, with D perhaps matching TRBD1 (5 bases). There are 14 residues in the CDR3. V shed 1 base and J shed 3 bases, with 7 bases lying between them. Germline lookup yields CDR1 MDHEN and CDR2 SYDVKM. This chain's CDR3 is CASSLSGFGNTIYF. CDR3 bases: TGTGCCAGCAGTTTATCAGGGTTTGGAAACACCATATATTTT.

The V call is TRBV24-1, the J call TRBJ2-7, with TRBD2 matching over 8 bases. The trim removed 7 bases at V and 0 bases at J, leaving 4 bases unmatched. The CDR3 totals 14 residues. Germline CDR1 and CDR2: KGHDR and SFDVKD. CDR3: CATSTSGSSYEQYF. The CDR3 region has the DNA TGTGCCACCAGCACTAGCGGAAGCTCCTACGAGCAGTACTTC.

The chain joins TRBV6-1 to TRBJ2-7; TRBD1 matches 8 bases. V lost 2 bases to trimming and J lost 0 bases; unmatched junction nucleotides: 3. The V gene's germline CDR1 is MNHNS and CDR2 SASEGT. The CDR3 consists of 15 residues. The CDR3 loop reads CASSEQGARSYEQYF. DNA for the CDR3: TGTGCCAGCAGTGAACAGGGGGCGCGCTCCTACGAGCAGTACTTC.

This rearrangement joins TRBV4-2 to TRBJ2-5, with D possibly being TRBD1 (7 bases). The V gene lost 1 base and the J gene lost 5 bases, with 11 bases spanning the gap. This CDR3 contains 14 residues. Germline CDR1 is LGHNA and CDR2 is YNFKEQ. CDR3 sequence reads: CASSQGAGQETQYF. CDR3 DNA: TGTGCCAGCAGCCAAGGGGCGGGACAGGAGACCCAGTACTTC.

The V call is TRBV28, the J call TRBJ2-2, with 11 bases fitting TRBD2. The trim removed 5 bases at V and 1 base at J, leaving 12 bases unmatched. The CDR3 loop spans 19 amino acids. Germline V CDR1 and CDR2: MDHEN, SYDVKM. The CDR3 region has the DNA TGTGCCAGCAGTGGCTCGGACATAACTAGCGGGGGGAACACCGGGGAGCTGTTTTTT. Its translation is CASSGSDITSGGNTGELFF. Full variable domain (remainder filled in from reference TRBV28 and TRBJ2-2): DVKVTQSSRYLVKRTGEKVFLECVQDMDHENMFWYRQDPGLGLRLIYFSYDVKMKEKGDIPEGYSVSREKKERFSLILESASTNQTSMYLCASSGSDITSGGNTGELFFGEGSRLTVL.

The chain recombines TRBV9 with TRBJ1-1, with D possibly matching TRBD1 (6 bases). The CDR3 extends over 13 amino acids. Between the trimmed V and J ends, which lost 4 bases and 7 bases, there was a span of 14 bases. Per germline, CDR1 SGDLS and CDR2 YYNGEE. CDR3 nucleotides: TGTGCCAGCAGCCCCAGAGGACAGTTTGAAGCTTTCTTT. It specifies CASSPRGQFEAFF.

The genes are TRBV6-6 and TRBJ2-1, with D perhaps TRBD1 (5 bases). The CDR3 covers 13 residues. From germline, CDR1 is MNHNY and CDR2 SVGAGI (reference sequence). V lost 2 bases to trimming and J lost 5 bases, with 7 bases between them. CDR3 region: CASSYRGNNEQFF. The CDR3 DNA sequence: TGTGCCAGCAGTTACAGGGGAAACAATGAGCAGTTCTTC.

The chain links TRBV24-1 to TRBJ2-1, with 9 nucleotides matching TRBD2. The germline V gene has CDR1 KGHDR and CDR2 SFDVKD. After removal of 7 bases from V and 1 base from J, the junction contained 1 base not matched to a gene. The CDR3 contains 14 residues. The CDR3 DNA is TGTGCCACCAGCCTAGCGGGATCCTACAATGAGCAGTTCTTC. Protein: CATSLAGSYNEQFF.

This chain connects TRBV5-7 to TRBJ1-5, with D possibly TRBD1 on 6 matching bases. TRBV5-7 is an ORF for which the function is uncertain. The V end lost 4 bases, the J end lost 5 bases, and 16 bases lay between the germline ends. This CDR3 region has 15 residues. The CDR3 DNA reads as TGTGCCAGCAGCCCCCAAGGGGGGGCGCATCAGCCCCAGCATTTT. Amino acid sequence: CASSPQGGAHQPQHF.

This sequence joins TRBV5-1 and TRBJ2-2, with D possibly TRBD1 on 6 matching bases. The ends were cut back, 4 bases at V and 2 bases at J, with 12 bases in the middle. This CDR3 contains 15 residues. The germline CDR1 and CDR2 sequences are SGHRS and YFSETQ. CDR3 amino acids: CASSQDRPNTGELFF. The CDR3 DNA follows: TGCGCCAGCAGCCAGGACAGACCTAACACCGGGGAGCTGTTTTTT. Based on the CDR3 plus reference TRBV5-1 and TRBJ2-2, the full variable domain is KAGVTQTPRYLIKTRGQQVTLSCSPISGHRSVSWYQQTPGQGLQFLFEYFSETQRNKGNFPGRFSGRQFSNSRSEMNVSTLELGDSALYLCASSQDRPNTGELFFGEGSRLTVL.

This clone was seen only once. Relative to the germline gene, one junction end is altered; a read error may explain this. V gene TRBV11-1 combines with J gene TRBJ2-5, with 11 bases matching TRBD2. Germline CDR1 reads SGHAT; CDR2 reads FQDESV (reference sequence). The length of the CDR3 is 14 residues. This chain's CDR3 is CASTLAGVLETQYF. In DNA, the CDR3 is TGTGCGAGCACACTAGCGGGAGTTCTGGAGACCCAGTACTTC.